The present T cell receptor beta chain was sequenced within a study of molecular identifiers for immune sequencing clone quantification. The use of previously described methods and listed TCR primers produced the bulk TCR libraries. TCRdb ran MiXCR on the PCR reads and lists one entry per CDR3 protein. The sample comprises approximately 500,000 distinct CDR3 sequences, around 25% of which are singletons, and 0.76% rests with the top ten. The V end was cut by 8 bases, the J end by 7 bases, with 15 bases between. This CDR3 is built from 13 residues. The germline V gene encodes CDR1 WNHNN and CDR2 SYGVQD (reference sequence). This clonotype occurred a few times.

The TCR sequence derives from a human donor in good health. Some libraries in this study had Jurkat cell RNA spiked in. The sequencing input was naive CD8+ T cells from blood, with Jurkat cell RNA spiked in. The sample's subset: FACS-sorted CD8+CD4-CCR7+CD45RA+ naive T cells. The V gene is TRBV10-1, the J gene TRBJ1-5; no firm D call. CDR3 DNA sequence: TGCGCCAGCCAGACTCGCGGGCGCCAGCCCCAGCATTTT. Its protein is CASQTRGRQPQHF.